What follows are 15 T cell receptor beta chains derived from one specimen sequenced in a study of T cell responses to AZD1222 COVID-19 vaccine (dated by TCRdb to about 2021). Taken with the paper, the label for time point translates to: baseline before first vaccination. Library creation used the immunoSEQ multiplex PCR assay. TCRdb stores this immuneACCESS table with in-frame sequences only. Part of the clones is absent; in the studies checked, under half of the shortfall reflects unresolved V genes, and no reason is known for the rest. The sample includes approximately 71,000 clones, with about 80% observed a single time. The ten most abundant clones make up 9.5% to 13% of the sample. Specimen: peripheral blood, collected on day 0 of AZD1222 vaccination. Every receptor here comes from an adult in good health.

This clone was recorded many times. This chain joins TRBV27 and TRBJ2-7, with 8 bases lining up with TRBD2. CDR3 length: 15 residues. Per the germline V gene, CDR1 is MNHEY and CDR2 is SMNVEV (reference sequence). V was pared by 5 bases and J by 0 bases, with 6 bases of the junction left unmatched. CDR3 sequence reads: CASSLERGFSYEQYF. The CDR3 DNA is TGTGCCAGCAGTCTCGAGCGGGGGTTCTCCTACGAGCAGTACTTC.

The chain carries TRBV5-4 and TRBJ2-7, with TRBD2 as a possible D gene (5 bases). V was pared by 4 bases and J by 4 bases, with 12 bases between. The CDR3 sequence is 13 residues long. CDR1 is SGHNT and CDR2 is YYREEE in the germline V gene (reference sequence). The CDR3 nucleotides read TGTGCCAGCAGCCGGTACGGGGTGTACGAGCAGTACTTC. It encodes CASSRYGVYEQYF. Full variable domain (rest looked up from reference TRBV5-4 and TRBJ2-7): ETGVTQSPTHLIKTRGQQVTLRCSSQSGHNTVSWYQQALGQGPQFIFQYYREEENGRGNFPPRFSGLQFPNYSSELNVNALELDDSALYLCASSRYGVYEQYFGPGTRLTVT.

Only one count was recorded for this clone. This chain connects TRBV3-1 (or the pseudogene TRBV3-2) to TRBJ2-1; perhaps D is TRBD1 or TRBD2 (5 bases each). Trimming stripped 4 bases from V and 5 bases from J, with 6 bases between. Germline loops: CDR1 LGHDT, CDR2 YNNKEL (reference sequence). This CDR3 is built from 12 residues. The CDR3 bases are TGTGCCAGCAGCCTGGGACACAATGAGCAGTTCTTC. Translation gives CASSLGHNEQFF.

The chain combines TRBV24-1 with TRBJ1-3; D unresolved. Germline assignment: CDR1 KGHDR and CDR2 SFDVKD. The CDR3 runs to 15 residues. V was trimmed by 9 bases and J by 0 bases, leaving 14 bases between them. In DNA form, the CDR3 reads TGTGCCACCCCGCATCCGACGACCTCTGGAAACACCATATATTTT. It yields the protein CATPHPTTSGNTIYF.

The CDR3 region is CASSPNGGRAGELFF. Here the CDR3 DNA reads TGTGCCAGCAGCCCGAATGGGGGGCGGGCCGGGGAGCTGTTTTTT. The genes are TRBV3-1 (or the pseudogene TRBV3-2) and TRBJ2-2; D tentatively reads TRBD1 or TRBD2 (6 bases each). The V gene lost 4 bases and the J gene lost 6 bases, with 15 bases spanning the gap. Looked up from germline, CDR1 is LGHDT and CDR2 is YNNKEL (reference sequence). CDR3 length: 15 residues.

This clone was observed once. The chain is built from TRBV6-1 and TRBJ2-7, with D possibly TRBD1 on 5 matching bases. The CDR3 contains 15 residues. V was pared by 2 bases and J by 1 base, with 12 bases between. Germline CDR1 reads MNHNS; CDR2 reads SASEGT. The CDR3 DNA sequence: TGTGCCAGCAGTGAACAGGGTATCGGATCCTACGAGCAGTACTTC. Translating gives CASSEQGIGSYEQYF.

The chain recombines TRBV18 with TRBJ1-4; maybe TRBD1 (6 bases). This CDR3 contains 18 residues. V was shortened by 3 bases and J by 0 bases, with 17 bases between the two germline ends. Germline V CDR1 and CDR2: KGHSH, LQKENI. The CDR3 DNA is TGTGCCAGCTCACCCCCGGGGTCTCCAGGGGCAACTAATGAAAAACTGTTTTTT. It is translated as CASSPPGSPGATNEKLFF.

The rearrangement joins TRBV9 to TRBJ1-5, with a possible D match to TRBD1 (6 bases). Trimming left V 3 bases short and J 4 bases short, with 14 bases between. CDR1 is SGDLS and CDR2 is YYNGEE in the germline V gene. CDR3 length: 15 residues. CDR3 amino acids: CASSGGAGVNQPQHF. CDR3 DNA sequence: TGTGCCAGCAGCGGGGGGGCAGGCGTTAATCAGCCCCAGCATTTT.

The chain couples TRBV6-2 or TRBV6-3 to TRBJ1-2; 7 bases line up with TRBD1. V was clipped by 2 bases and J by 6 bases; unmatched bases: 3. In germline, CDR1 is MNHEY, CDR2 SVGEGT. CDR3 length equals 13 residues. CDR3 DNA: TGTGCCAGCAGTTACAGAGGGACAGATGGCTACACCTTC. Its translation is CASSYRGTDGYTF.

The V call is TRBV5-6, the J call TRBJ1-6; the D gene is possibly TRBD1 (5 bases). V shed 4 bases and J shed 3 bases, with 17 bases lying between them. Per the germline V gene, CDR1 is SGHDT and CDR2 is YYEEEE. CDR3 length: 17 amino acids. The CDR3 region is CASSDGAAGGYNSPLHF. The DNA of the CDR3 is TGTGCCAGCAGCGACGGGGCTGCTGGAGGCTATAATTCACCCCTCCACTTT. The whole variable domain, filled in from reference TRBV5-6 and TRBJ1-6, reads DAGVTQSPTHLIKTRGQQVTLRCSPKSGHDTVSWYQQALGQGPQFIFQYYEEEERQRGNFPDRFSGHQFPNYSSELNVNALLLGDSALYLCASSDGAAGGYNSPLHFGNGTRLTVT.

DNA for the CDR3: TGTGCCAGCAGTCCTGGAGGGGGGGACACTAACTATGGCTACACCTTC. Amino acids: CASSPGGGDTNYGYTF. V and J are TRBV28 and TRBJ1-2; maybe TRBD1 (6 bases). V lost 5 bases, J lost 0 bases, and 16 bases lay in between. From germline, CDR1 is MDHEN and CDR2 SYDVKM. The length of the CDR3 is 16 residues.

This sequence joins TRBV27 and TRBJ2-3; D gene unclear. The CDR3 length is 13 residues. Trimming took off 5 bases at V and 1 base at J, with 7 bases between the two ends. The germline CDR1 and CDR2 sequences are MNHEY and SMNVEV (reference sequence). The CDR3 spells CASSRFGTDTQYF. The CDR3 nucleotides read TGTGCCAGCAGTCGATTTGGCACAGATACGCAGTATTTT.

The CDR3 DNA reads as TGTGCCAGCAGTGAATACCCAGGGTCTGGCTACACCTTC. Its protein is CASSEYPGSGYTF. The chain is built from TRBV2 and TRBJ1-2, with D possibly matching TRBD1 (5 bases). Germline CDR1 SNHLY, CDR2 FYNNEI. The V and J ends lost 2 bases and 7 bases respectively, with 11 bases between them. CDR3 length equals 13 residues.

This sequence joins TRBV28 and TRBJ1-1; tentative D call: TRBD1 (6 bases). Trimming cost V 6 bases and J 1 base, with 15 bases left between them. Germline CDR1 is MDHEN and CDR2 is SYDVKM. The CDR3 spans 15 residues. DNA for the CDR3: TGTGCCAGCAGCCCCCCGACAGGAACGAACACTGAAGCTTTCTTT. Its translation is CASSPPTGTNTEAFF.

The chain recombines TRBV7-2 with TRBJ2-1; D could derive from TRBD1 or TRBD2 (5 bases each). The CDR3 contains 16 residues. CDR1 and CDR2 from the germline V gene are SGHTA and FQGNSA. Trimming took off 5 bases at V and 4 bases at J, with 18 bases between the two ends. CDR3 loop: CASSQPGRISYNEQFF. The CDR3 region has the DNA TGTGCCAGCAGCCAACCGGGACGGATCTCATACAATGAGCAGTTCTTC.